The clone carrying this T cell receptor beta chain was counted between two and nine times. Stated time point: persistent/refractory GD, antithyroid drugs over 5 years with positive TRAb. Researchers made the TCR library from RNA that was extracted from PBMCs. The data stem from a study of regulatory T cells in long-lasting Graves disease. Germline lookup yields CDR1 SGHTA and CDR2 FQGTGA. The CDR3 consists of 14 residues. V was pared by 5 bases and J by 0 bases, with 4 bases of the junction left unmatched. Both iRepertoire HTBI primers and Arm-PCR of CDR3 regions were used to build the TCR beta libraries. TCRdb analysed the multiplex PCR reads with MiXCR anew, one entry per CDR3 protein. The sample shows 600,000 to 850,000 distinct CDR3 sequences, 30% of them seen only once.

The sequence was obtained from a female donor with Graves disease. This chain joins TRBV7-3 and TRBJ2-7, with TRBD1 matching 7 bases. The starting material was peripheral blood mononuclear cells (PBMCs), obtained when the disease was refractory, from a patient treated with antithyroid drugs. The CDR3 region has the DNA TGTGCCAGCAGCCCGAGGGACAGCTCCTACGAGCAGTACTTC. It is translated as CASSPRDSSYEQYF.